These T cell receptor beta chains were read from a single sample in a study of response to subunit inactivated influenza vaccine. One entry per CDR3 protein results from TCRdb running MiXCR on the RT-PCR reads. The repertoire consists of 500,000 to 600,000 distinct CDR3 sequences, with 14% occurring once and the leading ten covering roughly 11%. Specimen: PBMCs from blood, collected about 12 days after vaccination. Receptors were obtained from a man aged 50 or older who received an inactivated influenza vaccine. The CDR3 runs from the conserved cysteine through the conserved F or W.

j_call v_call cdr3_aa
TRBJ2-1 TRBV29-1 CSVALVLRDEQFF
TRBJ2-1 TRBV4-2 CASRAAGAANEQFF
TRBJ2-7 TRBV20-1 CSAGDSEQYF
TRBJ2-3 TRBV12-3/TRBV12-4 CASKSGAYTQYF
TRBJ2-3 TRBV5-1 CASSLQGMGPDTQYF
TRBJ2-7 TRBV15 CATSRGIGLEQYF
TRBJ2-1 TRBV20-1 CSASGALNEQFF
TRBJ2-3 TRBV11-2 CASSLETGADTQYF
TRBJ2-1 TRBV5-1 CASSLGGLAVNNEQFF
TRBJ2-7 TRBV6-2/TRBV6-3 CASSYSIADVSYEQYF
TRBJ1-6 TRBV5-1 CASSPTGPHSPLHF
TRBJ2-1 TRBV5-1 CASSLESGRPYNEQFF
TRBJ1-3 TRBV15 CATSRETSGNTIYF
TRBJ2-1 TRBV12-3/TRBV12-4 CASREDRSSYNEQFF
TRBJ2-2 TRBV10-3 CAISEGRGDTGELFF
TRBJ2-3 TRBV12-3/TRBV12-4 CASSGTSGGPTDTQYF
TRBJ1-6 TRBV9 CASSVATESSPLHF
TRBJ2-5 TRBV5-1 CASSLGGTVQETQYF
TRBJ1-1 TRBV28 CASSLSQGITEAFF
TRBJ2-2 TRBV27 CASSLGVTGSGELFF
TRBJ2-1 TRBV11-2 CASSSGTGLNEQFF
TRBJ2-7 TRBV20-1 CSAHPGQNLFYEQYF
TRBJ1-1 TRBV6-2/TRBV6-3 CASRKTATEAFF
TRBJ2-7 TRBV7-2 CASSPGGSSYEQYF
TRBJ1-5 TRBV6-2/TRBV6-3 CASNIGGLQPQHF
TRBJ2-1 TRBV20-1 CSARVPGDRVQFF
TRBJ2-7 TRBV6-1 CASQPGSMDEQYF
TRBJ2-7 TRBV20-1 CSARDVMASSYEQYF
TRBJ2-5 TRBV7-9 CASSKEGLETQYF
TRBJ2-1 TRBV29-1 CSVRTGTGGYNEQFF